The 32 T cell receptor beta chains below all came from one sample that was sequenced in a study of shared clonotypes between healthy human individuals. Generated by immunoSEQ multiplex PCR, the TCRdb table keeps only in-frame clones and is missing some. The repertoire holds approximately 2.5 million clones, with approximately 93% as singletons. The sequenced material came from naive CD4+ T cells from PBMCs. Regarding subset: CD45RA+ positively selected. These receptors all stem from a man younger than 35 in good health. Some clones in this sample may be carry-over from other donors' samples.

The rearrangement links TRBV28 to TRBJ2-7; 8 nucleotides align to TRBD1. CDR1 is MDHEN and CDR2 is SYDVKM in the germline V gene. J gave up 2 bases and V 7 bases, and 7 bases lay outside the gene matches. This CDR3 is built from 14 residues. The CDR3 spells CASNPDRATYEQYF. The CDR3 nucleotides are TGTGCCAGCAACCCGGACAGGGCAACCTACGAGCAGTACTTC.

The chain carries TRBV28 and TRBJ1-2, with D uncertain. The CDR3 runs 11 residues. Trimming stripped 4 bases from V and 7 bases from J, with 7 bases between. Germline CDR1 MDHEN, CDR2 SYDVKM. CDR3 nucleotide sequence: TGTGCCAGCAGTTCTGGGTTTGGCTACACCTTC. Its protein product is CASSSGFGYTF.

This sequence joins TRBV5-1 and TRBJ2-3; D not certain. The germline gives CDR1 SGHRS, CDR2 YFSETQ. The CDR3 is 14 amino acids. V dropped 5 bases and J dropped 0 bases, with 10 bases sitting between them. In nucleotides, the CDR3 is TGCGCCAGCAGGGAACCGAGTAGCACAGATACGCAGTATTTT. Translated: CASREPSSTDTQYF. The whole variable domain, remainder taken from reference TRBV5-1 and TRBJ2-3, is KAGVTQTPRYLIKTRGQQVTLSCSPISGHRSVSWYQQTPGQGLQFLFEYFSETQRNKGNFPGRFSGRQFSNSRSEMNVSTLELGDSALYLCASREPSSTDTQYFGPGTRLTVL.

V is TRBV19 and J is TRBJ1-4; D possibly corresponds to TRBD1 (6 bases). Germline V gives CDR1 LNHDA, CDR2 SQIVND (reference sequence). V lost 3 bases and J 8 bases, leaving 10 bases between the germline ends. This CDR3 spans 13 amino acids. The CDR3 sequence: CASSIEGGEKLFF. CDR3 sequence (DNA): TGTGCCAGTAGTATCGAGGGGGGCGAAAAACTGTTTTTT.

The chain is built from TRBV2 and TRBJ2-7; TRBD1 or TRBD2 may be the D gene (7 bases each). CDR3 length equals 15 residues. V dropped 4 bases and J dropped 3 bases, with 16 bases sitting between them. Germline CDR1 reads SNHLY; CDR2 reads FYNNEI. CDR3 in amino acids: CASSGQGGGYYEQYF. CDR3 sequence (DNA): TGTGCCAGCAGTGGACAGGGAGGGGGTTACTACGAGCAGTACTTC.

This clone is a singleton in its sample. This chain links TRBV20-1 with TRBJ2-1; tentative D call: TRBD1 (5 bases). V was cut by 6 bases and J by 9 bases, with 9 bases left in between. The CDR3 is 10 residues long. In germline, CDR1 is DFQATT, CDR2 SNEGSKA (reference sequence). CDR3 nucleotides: TGCAGTGCAGGTCAGGGTGAGCAGTTCTTC. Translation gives CSAGQGEQFF.

The CDR3 reads CASRQGITEGYTF. In nucleotides, the CDR3 is TGCGCCAGCAGACAAGGAATTACCGAAGGCTACACCTTC. This chain connects TRBV5-1 to TRBJ1-2; D is ambiguous. V lost 5 bases, J lost 8 bases, and 16 bases lay in between. The CDR3 has 13 amino acids. CDR1 SGHRS and CDR2 YFSETQ come from the germline V gene.

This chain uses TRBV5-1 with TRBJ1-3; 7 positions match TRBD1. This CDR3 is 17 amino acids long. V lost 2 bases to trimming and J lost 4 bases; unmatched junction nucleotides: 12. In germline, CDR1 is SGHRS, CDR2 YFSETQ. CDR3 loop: CASSFGTAEVRGNTIYF. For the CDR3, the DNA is TGCGCCAGCAGCTTCGGGACAGCCGAGGTGCGGGGAAACACCATATATTTT.

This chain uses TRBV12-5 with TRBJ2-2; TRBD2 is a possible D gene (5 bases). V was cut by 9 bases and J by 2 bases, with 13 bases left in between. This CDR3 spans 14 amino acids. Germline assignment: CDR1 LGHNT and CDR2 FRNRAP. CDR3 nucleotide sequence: TGTGCTAGCACCTCCGGGGTTAACACCGGGGAGCTGTTTTTT. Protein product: CASTSGVNTGELFF.

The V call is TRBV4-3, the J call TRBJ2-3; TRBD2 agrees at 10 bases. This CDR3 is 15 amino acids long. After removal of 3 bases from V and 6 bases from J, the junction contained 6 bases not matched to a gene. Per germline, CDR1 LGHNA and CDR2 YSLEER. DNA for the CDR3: TGCGCCAGCAGCCATGCTGGAGCGGGGGGGGATACGCAGTATTTT. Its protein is CASSHAGAGGDTQYF.

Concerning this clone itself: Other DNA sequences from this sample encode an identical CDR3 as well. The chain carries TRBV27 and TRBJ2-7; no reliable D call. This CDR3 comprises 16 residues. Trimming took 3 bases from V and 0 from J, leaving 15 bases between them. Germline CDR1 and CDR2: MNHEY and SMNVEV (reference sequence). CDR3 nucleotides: TGTGCCAGCAGTTTTGGATGGGGTTCTGGCTCCTACGAGCAGTACTTC. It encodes CASSFGWGSGSYEQYF.

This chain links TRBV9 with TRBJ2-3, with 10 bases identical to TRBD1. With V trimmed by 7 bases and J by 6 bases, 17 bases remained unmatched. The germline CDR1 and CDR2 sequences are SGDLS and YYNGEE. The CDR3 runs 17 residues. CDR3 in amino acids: CASSENPRQGARDTQYF. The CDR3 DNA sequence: TGTGCCAGCTCCGAGAACCCTAGACAGGGGGCGCGGGATACGCAGTATTTT.

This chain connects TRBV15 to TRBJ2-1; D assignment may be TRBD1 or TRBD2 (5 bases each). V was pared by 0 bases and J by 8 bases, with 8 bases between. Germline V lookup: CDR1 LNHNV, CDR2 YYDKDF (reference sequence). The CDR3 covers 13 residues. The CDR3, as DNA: TGTGCCACCAGCAGAGATGTGGGGGATGAGCAGTTCTTC. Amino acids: CATSRDVGDEQFF.

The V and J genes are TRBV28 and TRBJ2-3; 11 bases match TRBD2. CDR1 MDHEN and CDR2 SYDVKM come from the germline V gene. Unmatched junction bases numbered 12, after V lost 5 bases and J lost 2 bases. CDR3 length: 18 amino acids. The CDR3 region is CASSHRLAGRWFTDTQYF. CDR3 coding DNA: TGTGCCAGCAGTCACCGACTAGCGGGACGGTGGTTCACAGATACGCAGTATTTT.

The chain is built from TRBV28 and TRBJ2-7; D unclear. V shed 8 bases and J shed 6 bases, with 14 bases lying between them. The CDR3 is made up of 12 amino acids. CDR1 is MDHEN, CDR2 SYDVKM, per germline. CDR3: CASLQDDLEQYF. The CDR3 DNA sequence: TGTGCCAGCTTACAAGATGATCTCGAGCAGTACTTC.

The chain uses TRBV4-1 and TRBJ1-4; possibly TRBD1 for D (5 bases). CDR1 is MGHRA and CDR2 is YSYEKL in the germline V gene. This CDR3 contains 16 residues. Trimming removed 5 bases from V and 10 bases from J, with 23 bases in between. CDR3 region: CASSAPGSQGSGKLFF. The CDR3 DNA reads TGCGCCAGCAGCGCCCCCGGTTCGCAGGGCTCGGGAAAACTGTTTTTT.

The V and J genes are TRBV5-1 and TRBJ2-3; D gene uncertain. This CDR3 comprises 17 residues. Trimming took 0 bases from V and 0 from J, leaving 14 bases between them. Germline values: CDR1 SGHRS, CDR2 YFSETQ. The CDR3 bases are TGCGCCAGCAGCTTGGGGTACGGGTTCGGGAGCACAGATACGCAGTATTTT. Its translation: CASSLGYGFGSTDTQYF.

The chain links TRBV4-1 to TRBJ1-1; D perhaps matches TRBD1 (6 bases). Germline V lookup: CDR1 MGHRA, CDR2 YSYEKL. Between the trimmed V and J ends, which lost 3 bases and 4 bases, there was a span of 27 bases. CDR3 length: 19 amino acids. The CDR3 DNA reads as TGCGCCAGCAGCCAGTTGAGAGTTCGGACAGAAGATAGGAGCACTGAAGCTTTCTTT. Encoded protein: CASSQLRVRTEDRSTEAFF.

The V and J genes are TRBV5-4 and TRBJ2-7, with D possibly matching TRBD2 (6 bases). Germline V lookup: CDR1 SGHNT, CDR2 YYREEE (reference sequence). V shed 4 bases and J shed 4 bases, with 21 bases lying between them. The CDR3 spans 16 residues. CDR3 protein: CASSRNPGTSAYEQYF. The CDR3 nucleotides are TGTGCCAGCAGCCGGAACCCCGGGACTTCTGCTTACGAGCAGTACTTC.

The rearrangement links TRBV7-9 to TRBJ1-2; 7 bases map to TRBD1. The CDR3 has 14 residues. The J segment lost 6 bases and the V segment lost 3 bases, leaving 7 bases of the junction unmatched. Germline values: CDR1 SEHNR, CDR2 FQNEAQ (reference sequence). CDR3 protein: CASSFAGTENGYTF. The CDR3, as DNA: TGTGCCAGCAGCTTCGCCGGGACAGAGAATGGCTACACCTTC.

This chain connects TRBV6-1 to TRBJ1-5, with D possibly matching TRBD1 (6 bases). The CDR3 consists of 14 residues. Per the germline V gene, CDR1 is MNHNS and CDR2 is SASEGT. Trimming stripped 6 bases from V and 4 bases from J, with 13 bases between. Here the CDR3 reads CASRNRVGNQPQHF. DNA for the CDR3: TGTGCCAGCAGGAACAGGGTGGGGAATCAGCCCCAGCATTTT.

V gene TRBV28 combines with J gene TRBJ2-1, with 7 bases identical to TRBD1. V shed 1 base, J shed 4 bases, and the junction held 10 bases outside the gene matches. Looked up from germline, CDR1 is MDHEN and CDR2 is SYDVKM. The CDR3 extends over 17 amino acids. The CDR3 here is CASSLFAVTGQYNEQFF. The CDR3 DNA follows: TGTGCCAGCAGTTTATTTGCGGTGACAGGGCAATACAATGAGCAGTTCTTC. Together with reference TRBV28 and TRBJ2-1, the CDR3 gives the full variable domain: DVKVTQSSRYLVKRTGEKVFLECVQDMDHENMFWYRQDPGLGLRLIYFSYDVKMKEKGDIPEGYSVSREKKERFSLILESASTNQTSMYLCASSLFAVTGQYNEQFFGPGTRLTVL.

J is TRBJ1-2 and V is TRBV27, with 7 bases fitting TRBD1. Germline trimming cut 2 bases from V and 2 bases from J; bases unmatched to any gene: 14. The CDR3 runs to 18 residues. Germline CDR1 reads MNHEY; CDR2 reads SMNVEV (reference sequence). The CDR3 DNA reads TGTGCCAGCAGTTTAGCATCGGGTCCGGGACAGAAAAACTATGGCTACACCTTC. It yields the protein CASSLASGPGQKNYGYTF.

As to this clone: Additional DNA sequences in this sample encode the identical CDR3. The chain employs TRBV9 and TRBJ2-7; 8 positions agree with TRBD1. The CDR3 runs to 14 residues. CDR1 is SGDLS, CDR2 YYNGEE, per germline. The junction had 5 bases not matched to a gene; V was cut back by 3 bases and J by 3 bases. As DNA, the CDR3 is TGTGCCAGCAGCGCCGGGACAGGTCACTACGAGCAGTACTTC. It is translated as CASSAGTGHYEQYF.

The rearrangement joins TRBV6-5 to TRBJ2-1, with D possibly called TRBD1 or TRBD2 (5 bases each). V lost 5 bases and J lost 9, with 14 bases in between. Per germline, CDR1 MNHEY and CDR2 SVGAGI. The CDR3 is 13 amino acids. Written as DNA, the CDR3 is TGTGCCAGCAGTCCTCTCCATGGGGGTGAGCAGTTCTTC. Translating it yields CASSPLHGGEQFF.

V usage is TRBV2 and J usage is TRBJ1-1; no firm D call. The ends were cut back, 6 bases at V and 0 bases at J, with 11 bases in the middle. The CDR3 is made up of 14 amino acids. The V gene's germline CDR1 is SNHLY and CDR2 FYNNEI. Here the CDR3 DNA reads TGTGCCAGCAGCGCGAATCCCTTGAACACTGAAGCTTTCTTT. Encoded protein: CASSANPLNTEAFF. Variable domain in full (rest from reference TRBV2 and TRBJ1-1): EPEVTQTPSHQVTQMGQEVILRCVPISNHLYFYWYRQILGQKVEFLVSFYNNEISEKSEIFDDQFSVERPDGSNFTLKIRSTKLEDSAMYFCASSANPLNTEAFFGQGTRLTVV.

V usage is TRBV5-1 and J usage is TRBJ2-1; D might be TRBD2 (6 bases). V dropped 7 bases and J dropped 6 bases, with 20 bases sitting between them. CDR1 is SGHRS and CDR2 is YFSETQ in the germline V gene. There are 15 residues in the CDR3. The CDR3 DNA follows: TGCGCCAGCTTACGAGACCCGGGACTTTCCAATGAGCAGTTCTTC. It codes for CASLRDPGLSNEQFF.

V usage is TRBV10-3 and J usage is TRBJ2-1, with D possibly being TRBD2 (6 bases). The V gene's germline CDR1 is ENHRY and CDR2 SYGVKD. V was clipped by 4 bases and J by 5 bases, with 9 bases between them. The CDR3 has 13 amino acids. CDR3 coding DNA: TGTGCCATCAGTGGGAAGCGGGACAATGAGCAGTTCTTC. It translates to CAISGKRDNEQFF.

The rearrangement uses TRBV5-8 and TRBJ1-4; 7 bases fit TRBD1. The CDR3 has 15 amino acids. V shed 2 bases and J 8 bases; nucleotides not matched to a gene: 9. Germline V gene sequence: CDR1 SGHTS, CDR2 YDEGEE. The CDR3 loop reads CASSFKGAQGEKLFF. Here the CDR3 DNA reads TGTGCCAGCAGCTTTAAGGGGGCGCAGGGAGAAAAACTGTTTTTT.

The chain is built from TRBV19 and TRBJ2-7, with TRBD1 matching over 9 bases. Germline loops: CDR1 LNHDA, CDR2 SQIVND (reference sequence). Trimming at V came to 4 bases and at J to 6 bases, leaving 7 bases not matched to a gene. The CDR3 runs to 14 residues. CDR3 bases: TGTGCCAGTAGTACCCAACCGGGACAGGGCGAGCAGTACTTC. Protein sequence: CASSTQPGQGEQYF. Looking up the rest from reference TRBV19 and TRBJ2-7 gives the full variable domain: DGGITQSPKYLFRKEGQNVTLSCEQNLNHDAMYWYRQDPGQGLRLIYYSQIVNDFQKGDIAEGYSVSREKKESFPLTVTSAQKNPTAFYLCASSTQPGQGEQYFGPGTRLTVT.

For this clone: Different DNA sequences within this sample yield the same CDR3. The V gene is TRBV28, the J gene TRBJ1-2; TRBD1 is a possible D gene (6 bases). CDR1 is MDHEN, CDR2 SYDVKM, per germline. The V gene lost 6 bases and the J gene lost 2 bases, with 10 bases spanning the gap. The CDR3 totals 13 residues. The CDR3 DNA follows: TGTGCCAGCAGCCGACAGGTGAACTATGGCTACACCTTC. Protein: CASSRQVNYGYTF.

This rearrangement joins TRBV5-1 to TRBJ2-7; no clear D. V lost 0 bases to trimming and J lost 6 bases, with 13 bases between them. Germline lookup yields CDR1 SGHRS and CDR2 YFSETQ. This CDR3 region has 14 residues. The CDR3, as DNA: TGCGCCAGCAGCTTGGGAGACTCCCGACTCGAGCAGTACTTC. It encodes CASSLGDSRLEQYF.